This TCR beta chain is from a study of T cell repertoires in cytomegalovirus infection. The wider study: Recently identified HLA-C-restricted and well-studied HLA-B-restricted CMV epitopes were used.

Via MiXCR, TCRdb re-called the reads, giving one row per CDR3 protein. Of hundreds of thousands of distinct CDR3 sequences listed, about 33% are singletons. A few counts support this clonotype. Its antigen remains unknown. The sample consisted of cultured PBMCs, taken from culture after CMV antigen stimulation. The TCR was taken from a human donor in good health (CMV status not recorded). Some clones in this sample may be carry-over from other donors' samples.

This chain's CDR3 is CASTDGAGQPQHF. The CDR3 DNA is TGTGCCAGCACCGACGGGGCGGGTCAGCCCCAGCATTTT. V usage is TRBV6-1 and J usage is TRBJ1-5; the D gene is possibly TRBD1 (5 bases). Between the trimmed V and J ends, which lost 7 bases and 6 bases, there was a span of 13 bases. CDR1 is MNHNS and CDR2 is SASEGT in the germline V gene. The CDR3 consists of 13 residues.